This section outlines one T cell receptor (beta chain) sequence together with its context. One end of the junction does not line up with germline, which may come from a read error. Cells were sorted from thawed PBMC rested overnight and stained with GMM-loaded CD1B tetramer, viability dye and anti-CD3. CD1B tetramers were loaded with Rhodococcus equi-derived C32 glucose monomycolate. The entry originates in a study of T cells in tuberculosis. Study information: T cells were selected with CD1B tetramers loaded with glucose monomycolate.

Clones were read by immunoSEQ multiplex PCR, and TCRdb kept only the in-frame ones, dropping some. The sample records approximately 57,000 clones, approximately 85% being singletons. CDR1 and CDR2 from the germline V gene are SQVTM and ANQGSEA. This CDR3 has 11 amino acids. The sequencing sample was made of CD1b-GMM tetramer-negative cells sorted from PBMCs. The chain recombines TRBV29-1 with TRBJ2-1; D remains unclear. This clonotype originated in an adult woman with latent tuberculosis. CDR3 in DNA: TGCAGTGTTGGGCAGGTGGCGGAGCAGTTCTTC. Protein: CSVGQVAEQFF.